This record looks at one TCR beta chain sequence and its context. Its target is unknown. Sequenced by immunoSEQ multiplex PCR; TCRdb stores in-frame clones only, minus some. The table lists under 200,000 clones, approximately 92% of them singletons, with roughly 1.5% in the top ten. The source of the sample is a study of T cell responses to AZD1222 COVID-19 vaccine. Study findings and constraints: Across spike, vaccine-associated CD4 TCRs were found, dominant at 160-218 and 743-854. Among the donors, most were white British and more were female, and clonal diversity was possibly underestimated. Sampling captured repertoires only after the peak T cell response.

This specimen was peripheral blood, taken on day 0 of AZD1222 vaccination. This sequence originates from an adult in good health.

The CDR3 sequence: CASSLQQFSYEQYF. CDR3 coding DNA: TGTGCCAGCAGTTTGCAACAGTTCTCCTACGAGCAGTACTTC. V and J are TRBV27 and TRBJ2-7; unclear D gene. The CDR3 consists of 14 residues. Germline V lookup: CDR1 MNHEY, CDR2 SMNVEV (reference sequence). The germline V and J ends were trimmed by 3 bases and 0 bases, with 9 bases remaining between them.